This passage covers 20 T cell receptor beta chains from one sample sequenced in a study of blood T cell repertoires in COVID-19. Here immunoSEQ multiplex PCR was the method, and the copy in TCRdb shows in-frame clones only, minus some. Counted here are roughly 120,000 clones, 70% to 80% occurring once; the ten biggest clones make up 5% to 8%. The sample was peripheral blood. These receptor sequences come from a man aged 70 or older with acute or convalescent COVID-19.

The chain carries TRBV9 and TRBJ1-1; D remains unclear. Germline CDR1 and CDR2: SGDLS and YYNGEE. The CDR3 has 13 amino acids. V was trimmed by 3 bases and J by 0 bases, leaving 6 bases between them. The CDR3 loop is CASSAHLNTEAFF. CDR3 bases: TGTGCCAGCAGCGCGCACTTGAACACTGAAGCTTTCTTT.

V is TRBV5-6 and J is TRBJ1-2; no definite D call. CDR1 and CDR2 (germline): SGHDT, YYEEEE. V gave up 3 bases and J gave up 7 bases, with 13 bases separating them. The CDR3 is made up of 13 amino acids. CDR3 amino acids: CASSYTRSGGYTF. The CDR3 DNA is TGTGCCAGCAGCTACACACGGTCGGGTGGCTACACCTTC.

CDR3 coding DNA: TGCGCCAGCAGTGAGTGTCGGTTTTACCGTAATACAGGGGAAAGGAACGAGCAGTACTTC. Translated: CASSECRFYRNTGERNEQYF. V is TRBV10-1 and J is TRBJ2-7, with 7 nucleotides matching TRBD1. CDR1 and CDR2 (germline): WNHNN, SYGVQD (reference sequence). V trimming: 1 base; J trimming: 5 bases; junction bases outside the gene matches: 23. The CDR3 covers 20 residues.

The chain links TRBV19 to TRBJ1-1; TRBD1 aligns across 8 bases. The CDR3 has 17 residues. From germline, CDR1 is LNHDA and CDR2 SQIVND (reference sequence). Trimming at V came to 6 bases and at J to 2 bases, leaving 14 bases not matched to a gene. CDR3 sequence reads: CASSPLGGGQVNTEAFF. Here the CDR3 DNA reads TGTGCCAGTAGCCCCCTTGGAGGGGGACAGGTAAACACTGAAGCTTTCTTT. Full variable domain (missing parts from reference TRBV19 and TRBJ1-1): DGGITQSPKYLFRKEGQNVTLSCEQNLNHDAMYWYRQDPGQGLRLIYYSQIVNDFQKGDIAEGYSVSREKKESFPLTVTSAQKNPTAFYLCASSPLGGGQVNTEAFFGQGTRLTVV.

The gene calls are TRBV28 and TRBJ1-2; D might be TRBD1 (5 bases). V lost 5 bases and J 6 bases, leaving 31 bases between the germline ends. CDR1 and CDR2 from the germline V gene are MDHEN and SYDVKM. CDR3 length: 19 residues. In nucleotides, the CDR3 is TGTGCCAGCAGTACGACCCACGGACGGAGCCCTCAGGGTGTGGATGGCTACACCTTC. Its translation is CASSTTHGRSPQGVDGYTF.

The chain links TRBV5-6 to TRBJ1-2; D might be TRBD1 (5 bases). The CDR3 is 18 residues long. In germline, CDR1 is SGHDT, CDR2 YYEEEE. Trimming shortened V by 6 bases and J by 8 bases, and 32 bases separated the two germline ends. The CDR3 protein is CASKKPQGPMGPISGYTF. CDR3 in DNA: TGTGCCAGCAAGAAACCCCAGGGTCCTATGGGTCCTATAAGCGGCTACACCTTC.

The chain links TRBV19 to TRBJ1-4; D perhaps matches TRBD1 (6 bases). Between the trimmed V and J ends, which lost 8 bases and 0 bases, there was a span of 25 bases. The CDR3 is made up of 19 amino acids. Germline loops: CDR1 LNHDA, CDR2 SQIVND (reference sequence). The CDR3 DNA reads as TGTGCCAGTGCAACCCGACCCCGGGGACACCTAACAACTAATGAAAAACTGTTTTTT. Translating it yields CASATRPRGHLTTNEKLFF.

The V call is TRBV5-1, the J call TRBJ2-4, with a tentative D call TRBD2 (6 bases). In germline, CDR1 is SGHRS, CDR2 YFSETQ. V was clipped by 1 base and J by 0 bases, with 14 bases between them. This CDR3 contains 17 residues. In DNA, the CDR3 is TGCGCCAGCAGCTTGACCCCCCCGGGACTAGCCAAAAACATTCAGTACTTC. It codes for CASSLTPPGLAKNIQYF. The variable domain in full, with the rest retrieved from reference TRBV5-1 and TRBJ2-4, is KAGVTQTPRYLIKTRGQQVTLSCSPISGHRSVSWYQQTPGQGLQFLFEYFSETQRNKGNFPGRFSGRQFSNSRSEMNVSTLELGDSALYLCASSLTPPGLAKNIQYFGAGTRLSVL.

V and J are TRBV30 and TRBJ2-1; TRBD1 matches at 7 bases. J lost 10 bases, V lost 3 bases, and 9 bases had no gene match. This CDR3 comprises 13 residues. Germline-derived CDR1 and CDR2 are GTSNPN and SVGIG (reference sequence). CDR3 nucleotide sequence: TGTGCCTGGAGCACGGACAGGCTGCGGGAGCAGTTCTTC. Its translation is CAWSTDRLREQFF.

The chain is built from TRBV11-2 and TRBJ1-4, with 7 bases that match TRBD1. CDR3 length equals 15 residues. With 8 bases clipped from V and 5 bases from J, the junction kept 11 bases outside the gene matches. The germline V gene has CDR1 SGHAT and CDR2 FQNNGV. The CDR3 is CASGHSGTVNEKLFF. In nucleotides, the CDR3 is TGTGCCAGCGGCCACTCCGGGACAGTAAATGAAAAACTGTTTTTT.

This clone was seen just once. DNA for the CDR3: TGCGCCAGCAGCTCCCAGACAGGGACCTCGGGGTACGAGCAGTACTTC. Its translation: CASSSQTGTSGYEQYF. The V call is TRBV5-1, the J call TRBJ2-7; TRBD1 aligns across 7 bases. Trimming took 3 bases from V and 4 from J; bases not matched to a gene: 13. The CDR3 consists of 16 residues. Germline V gene sequence: CDR1 SGHRS, CDR2 YFSETQ.

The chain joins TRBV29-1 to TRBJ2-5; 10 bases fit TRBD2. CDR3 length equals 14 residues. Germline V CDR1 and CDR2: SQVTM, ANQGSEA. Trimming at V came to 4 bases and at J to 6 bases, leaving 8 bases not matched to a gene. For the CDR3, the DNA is TGCAGCGTTGTTTGTAGCGGGGGGTCGAAGACCCAGTACTTC. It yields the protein CSVVCSGGSKTQYF.

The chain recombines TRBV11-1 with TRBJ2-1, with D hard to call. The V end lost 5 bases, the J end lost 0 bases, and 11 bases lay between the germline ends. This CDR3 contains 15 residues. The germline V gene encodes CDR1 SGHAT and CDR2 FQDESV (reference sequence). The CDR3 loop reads CASSPQFSSYNEQFF. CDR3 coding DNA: TGTGCCAGCAGCCCACAGTTCAGCTCCTACAATGAGCAGTTCTTC.

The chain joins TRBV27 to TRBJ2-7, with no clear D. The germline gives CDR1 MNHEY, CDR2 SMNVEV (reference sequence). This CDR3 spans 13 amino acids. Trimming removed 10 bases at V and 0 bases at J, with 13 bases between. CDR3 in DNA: TGTGCCACCAGAAGTCGCGCCTCCTACGAGCAGTACTTC. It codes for CATRSRASYEQYF.

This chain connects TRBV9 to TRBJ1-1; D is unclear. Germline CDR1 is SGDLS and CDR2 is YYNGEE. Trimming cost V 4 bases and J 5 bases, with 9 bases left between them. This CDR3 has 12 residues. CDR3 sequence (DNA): TGTGCCAGCAGCCCTCAAGAGACTGAAGCTTTCTTT. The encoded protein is CASSPQETEAFF.

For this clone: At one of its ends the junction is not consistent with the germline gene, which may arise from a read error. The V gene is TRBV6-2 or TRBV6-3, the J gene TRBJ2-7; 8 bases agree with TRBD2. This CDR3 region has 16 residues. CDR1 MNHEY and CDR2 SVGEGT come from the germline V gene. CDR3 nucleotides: TGTGCCAGCAGTTACTCGATGGCGGGAGGCTCCCTGGGTTTGGACTTC. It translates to CASSYSMAGGSLGLDF.

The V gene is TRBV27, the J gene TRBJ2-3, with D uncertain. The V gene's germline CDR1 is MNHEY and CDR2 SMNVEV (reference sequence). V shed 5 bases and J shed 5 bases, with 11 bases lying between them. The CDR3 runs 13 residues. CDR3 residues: CASSPTRGDTQYF. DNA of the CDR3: TGTGCCAGCAGTCCGACTCGCGGAGATACGCAGTATTTT.

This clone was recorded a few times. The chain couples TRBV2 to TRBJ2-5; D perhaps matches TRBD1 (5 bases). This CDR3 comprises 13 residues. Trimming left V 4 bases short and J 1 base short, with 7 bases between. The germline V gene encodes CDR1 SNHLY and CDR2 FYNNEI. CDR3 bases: TGTGCCAGCAGTGGACAGATCCAAGAGACCCAGTACTTC. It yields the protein CASSGQIQETQYF.

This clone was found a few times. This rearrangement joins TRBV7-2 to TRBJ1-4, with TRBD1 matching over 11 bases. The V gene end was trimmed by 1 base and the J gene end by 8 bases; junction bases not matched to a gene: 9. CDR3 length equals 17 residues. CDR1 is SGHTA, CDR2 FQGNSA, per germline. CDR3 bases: TGTGCCAGCAGCTTAGGCCGGACAGGGGGCGTCGGAGAAAAACTGTTTTTT. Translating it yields CASSLGRTGGVGEKLFF.

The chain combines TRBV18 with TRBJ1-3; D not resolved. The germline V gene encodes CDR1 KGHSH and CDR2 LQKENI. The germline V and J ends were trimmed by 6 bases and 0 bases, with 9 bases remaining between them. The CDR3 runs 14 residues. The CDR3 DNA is TGTGCCAGCTCTACTTTAACCTCTGGAAACACCATATATTTT. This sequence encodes CASSTLTSGNTIYF.